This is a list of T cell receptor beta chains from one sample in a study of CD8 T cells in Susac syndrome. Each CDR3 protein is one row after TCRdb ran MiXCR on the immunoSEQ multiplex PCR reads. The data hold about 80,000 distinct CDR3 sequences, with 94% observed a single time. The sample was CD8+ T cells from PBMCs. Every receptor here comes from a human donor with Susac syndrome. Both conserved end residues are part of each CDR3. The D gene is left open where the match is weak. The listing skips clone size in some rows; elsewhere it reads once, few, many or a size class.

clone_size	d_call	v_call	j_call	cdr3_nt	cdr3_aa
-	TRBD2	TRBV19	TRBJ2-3	TGTGCCAGTAGTCAGGGACTAGCGGGATCAGATACGCAGTATTTT	CASSQGLAGSDTQYF
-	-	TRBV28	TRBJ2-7	TGTGCCAGCAGTTTATACCAGGGGCCCACCTACGAGCAGTACTTC	CASSLYQGPTYEQYF
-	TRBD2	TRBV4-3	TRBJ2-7	TGCGCCAGCAGCCAAGATGTAGGGGAAAGCGGGAATCCCTACGAGCAGTACTTC	CASSQDVGESGNPYEQYF
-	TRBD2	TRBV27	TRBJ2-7	TGTGCCAGCAGTTTAGGACTAGCGGGAGACTACGAGCAGTACTTC	CASSLGLAGDYEQYF
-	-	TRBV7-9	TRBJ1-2	TGTGCCAGCAGCCCGATAACTAACTATGGCTACACCTTC	CASSPITNYGYTF
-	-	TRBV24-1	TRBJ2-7	TGTGCCACCAGTGATAATAGCGGAGCCCCGTACGAGCAGTACTTC	CATSDNSGAPYEQYF
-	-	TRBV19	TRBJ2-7	TGTGCCAGTAGCCCACCGGTATTCGCCAGCTCCTACGAGCAGTACTTC	CASSPPVFASSYEQYF
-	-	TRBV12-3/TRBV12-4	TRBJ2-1	TGTGCCAGCGGCCCCCAGGACAGTGGCTATGAGCAGTTCTTC	CASGPQDSGYEQFF
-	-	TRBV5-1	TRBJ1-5	TGCGCCAGCAGCTTGGAAGGGGAGAGCAATCAGCCCCAGCATTTT	CASSLEGESNQPQHF
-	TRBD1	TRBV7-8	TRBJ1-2	TGTGCCAGCAGCTGGCTCCAGGGGGAACTTAACTATGGCTACACCTTC	CASSWLQGELNYGYTF
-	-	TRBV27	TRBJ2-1	TGTGCCAGCAGCCTGGACGGGTACAATGAGCAGTTCTTC	CASSLDGYNEQFF
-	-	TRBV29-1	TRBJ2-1	TGCAGCGTTGCCGGGTTTCACAATGAGCAGTTCTTC	CSVAGFHNEQFF
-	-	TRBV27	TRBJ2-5	TGTGCCAGCGCCCTCGATTGGGGTAACCAAGAGACCCAGTACTTC	CASALDWGNQETQYF
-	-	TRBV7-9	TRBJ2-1	TGTGCCAGCAGCCCCCCCGGTGTAGCGAAAAATGAGCAGTTCTTC	CASSPPGVAKNEQFF
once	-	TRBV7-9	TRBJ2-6	TGTGCCAGCAGCGCGGCAAACGACGTCCTGACTTTC	CASSAANDVLTF
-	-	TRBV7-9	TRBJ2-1	TGTGCCAGCAGCTTAGGCCTGATGAATGAGCAGTTCTTC	CASSLGLMNEQFF
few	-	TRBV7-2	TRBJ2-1	TGTGCCAGCAGCTTATTGGCAGGTGCATACAATGAGCAGTTCTTC	CASSLLAGAYNEQFF
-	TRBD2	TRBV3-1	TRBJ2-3	TGTGCCAGCAGCGCGGGACTAGCGGGAACAGATACGCAGTATTTT	CASSAGLAGTDTQYF
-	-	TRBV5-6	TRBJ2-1	TGTGCCAGCAGCTTGACAGGGCGCTACAATGAGCAGTTCTTC	CASSLTGRYNEQFF
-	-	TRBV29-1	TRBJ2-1	TGCAGCGTCGTGTTGGCTTCCTACAATGAGCAGTTCTTC	CSVVLASYNEQFF
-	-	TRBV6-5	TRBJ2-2	TGTGCCAGCAGTTACCCGGGGGCCGGGGAGCTGTTTTTT	CASSYPGAGELFF
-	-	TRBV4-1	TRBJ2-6	TGCGCCAGCTCGGCCGGCTCTGGGGCCAACGTCCTGACTTTC	CASSAGSGANVLTF
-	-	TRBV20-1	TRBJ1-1	TGCAGTGCCAGCAATCTTGACACTGAAGCTTTCTTT	CSASNLDTEAFF
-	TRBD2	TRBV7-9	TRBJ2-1	TGTGCCAGCAGCTTAACGTCTAGCGGGAGTGGTAATGAGCAGTTCTTC	CASSLTSSGSGNEQFF
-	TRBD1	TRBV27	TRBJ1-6	TGTGCCAGCAGTTATATAGGGGGCAGTTCACCCCTCCACTTT	CASSYIGGSSPLHF
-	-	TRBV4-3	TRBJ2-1	TGCGCCAGCAGCCAAGATGGAGGATTCGGATACAATGAGCAGTTCTTC	CASSQDGGFGYNEQFF
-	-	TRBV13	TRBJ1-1	TGTGCCAGCAGCCCCAGGTTCGGGAACACTGAAGCTTTCTTT	CASSPRFGNTEAFF
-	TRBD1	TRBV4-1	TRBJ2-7	TGCGCCAGCAGCCAAGGTAATACAGGGGGATACGAGCAGTACTTC	CASSQGNTGGYEQYF
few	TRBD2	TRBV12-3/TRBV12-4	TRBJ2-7	TGTGCCAGCAGCCGGGAGGGTGAATCCTACGAGCAGTACTTC	CASSREGESYEQYF
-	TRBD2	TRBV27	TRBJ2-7	TGTGCCAGCAGTTTAATGAAGGGAGCGGGAGAGCAGTACTTC	CASSLMKGAGEQYF
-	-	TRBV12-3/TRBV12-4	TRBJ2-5	TGTGCCAGCGGATTAGTGGGAGGAGGAGAGACCCAGTACTTC	CASGLVGGGETQYF
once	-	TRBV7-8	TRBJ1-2	TGTGCCAGCAGCTCGCCTGGGGAGTTCTATGGCTACACCTTC	CASSSPGEFYGYTF
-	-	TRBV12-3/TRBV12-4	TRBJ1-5	TGTGCCAGCAGGGGAGGCGGGCTTCAGCCCCAGCATTTT	CASRGGGLQPQHF
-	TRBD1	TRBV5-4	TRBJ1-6	TGTGCCAGCAGACTGGGGACAGGACAAGGGTCACCCCTCCACTTT	CASRLGTGQGSPLHF
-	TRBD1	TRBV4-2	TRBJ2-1	TGTGCCAGCAGCCACTCATGGCAGGGGGCGGCCGTCGATGAGCAGTTCTTC	CASSHSWQGAAVDEQFF